This entry concerns a single TCR beta chain. The missing CDR3 end, 3 residues past where the read stops, is filled in from the germline J gene. These data come from a study of Tregs in tolerant kidney transplant recipients. CD4+CD25+CD127- Tregs, CD4+CD25- non-Tregs, CD4 and CD8 cells were sorted. Germline V lookup: CDR1 SGHDT, CDR2 YYEEEE. The CDR3 is made up of 15 amino acids. V lost 0 bases and J 0 bases, leaving 10 bases between the germline ends. The data were produced by immunoSEQ multiplex PCR, yet TCRdb's version contains in-frame clones alone and is incomplete. The table lists about 30,000 clones.

This sequence originates from a human donor who received a combined kidney and bone marrow transplant. The sample here was CD8+ T cells from blood, taken before the transplant. The V gene is TRBV5-6, the J gene TRBJ2-7; D gene uncertain. The CDR3 loop is CASSLGKANSYEQYF. Incomplete CDR3 DNA: TGTGCCAGCAGCTTGGGCAAGGCAAACTCCTACGAG.